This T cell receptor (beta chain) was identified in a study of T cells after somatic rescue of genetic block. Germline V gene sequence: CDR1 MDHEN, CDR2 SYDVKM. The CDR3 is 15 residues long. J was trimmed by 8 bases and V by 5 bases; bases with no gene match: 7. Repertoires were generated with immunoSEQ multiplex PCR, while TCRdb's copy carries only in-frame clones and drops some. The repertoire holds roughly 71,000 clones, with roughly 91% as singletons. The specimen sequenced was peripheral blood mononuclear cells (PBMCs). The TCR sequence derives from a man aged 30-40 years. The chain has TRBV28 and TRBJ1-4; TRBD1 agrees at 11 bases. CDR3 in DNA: TGTGCCAGCAGTGGACAGGGGGCTGCCCAAGAAAAACTGTTTTTT. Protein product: CASSGQGAAQEKLFF.